The subject of this entry is one T cell receptor (beta chain). Its antigen is undetermined. Unique molecular identifiers were used in preparing the TCRbeta library. TCRdb recomputed calls from the PCR reads with MiXCR, one row per CDR3 protein. The profile shows some 840,000 distinct CDR3 sequences, approximately 15% of them singletons. Germline values: CDR1 LNHNV, CDR2 YYDKDF (reference sequence). The CDR3 extends over 16 amino acids. Trimming took 0 bases from V and 3 from J; bases not matched to a gene: 4. This sample was included in a study of T-cell reconstitution after alpha-beta-depleted transplantation in children. Study-wide results and limits: A year had passed since transplant, and T-cell counts and diversity by then came mostly from newly produced T cells.

The sequences come from PBMCs, mostly from graft donor cells, collected 360 days after TCRalphabeta/CD19-depleted stem cell transplant. The sequence was collected from a male patient aged 10-17 years who had a stem cell transplant for acute lymphoblastic leukemia, so the T cells may come from the graft donor. V is TRBV15 and J is TRBJ2-7; 11 positions match TRBD1. The CDR3 region is CATSRDHGTGGYEQYF. The CDR3 region has the DNA TGTGCCACCAGCAGAGATCACGGGACAGGGGGCTACGAGCAGTACTTC.